Below, 27 T cell receptor beta chains from the same sample are listed, as sequenced in a study of cytomegalovirus exposure and HLA in healthy donors. Primers included in the PCR were 60 Vbeta and 13 Jbeta primers. The table came from immunoSEQ multiplex PCR; TCRdb's copy has only in-frame clones and leaves some out. The sample consists of approximately 130,000 clones, just under 90% of them appearing once. Sequenced sample: PBMCs. The receptors come from a woman aged 25 to 39 in good health and CMV-seronegative.

The chain recombines TRBV7-9 with TRBJ2-7; 8 bases fit TRBD1. Germline loops: CDR1 SEHNR, CDR2 FQNEAQ (reference sequence). The CDR3 extends over 15 amino acids. Trimming at V came to 4 bases and at J to 7 bases, leaving 12 bases not matched to a gene. In DNA form, the CDR3 reads TGTGCCAGCAGCTCGGACAGGGACGGGGCGAAAGAGCAGTACTTC. Translating it yields CASSSDRDGAKEQYF.

This clone was seen just once. V is TRBV27 and J is TRBJ1-3, with TRBD1 identical over 12 bases. CDR1 is MNHEY, CDR2 SMNVEV, per germline (reference sequence). This CDR3 comprises 15 residues. Germline trimming cut 7 bases from V and 3 bases from J; bases unmatched to any gene: 4. CDR3 sequence (DNA): TGTGCCAGCAAAAGGGACAGGGGGCTTGGAAACACCATATATTTT. Amino acids: CASKRDRGLGNTIYF.

The chain couples TRBV2 to TRBJ2-7; the D gene is possibly TRBD1 (5 bases). CDR3 length: 13 residues. With 9 bases removed from V and 3 bases from J, the gap between germline ends came to 15 bases. Germline V CDR1 and CDR2: SNHLY, FYNNEI. The CDR3 DNA reads TGTGCCAGTTCACAGGTTCCCAACTACGAGCAGTACTTC. It translates to CASSQVPNYEQYF.

This chain joins TRBV27 and TRBJ1-1, with D perhaps matching TRBD1 (5 bases). This CDR3 region has 11 residues. Germline CDR1 and CDR2: MNHEY and SMNVEV (reference sequence). Between the trimmed V and J ends, which lost 6 bases and 11 bases, there was a span of 13 bases. The DNA for the CDR3 is TGTGCCAGCAGGGGGGGTAGCGGGGCTTTCTTT. It specifies CASRGGSGAFF.

The chain is built from TRBV19 and TRBJ2-5; TRBD2 matches 15 bases. V lost 5 bases and J lost 5; bases outside the gene matches: 12. Germline CDR1 reads LNHDA; CDR2 reads SQIVND (reference sequence). This CDR3 is built from 18 residues. The chain's CDR3 is CASSPGLAGGSRAETQYF. Here the CDR3 DNA reads TGTGCCAGTAGTCCGGGACTAGCGGGGGGCTCCCGAGCGGAGACCCAGTACTTC.

About this clone itself: One end of the junction is discordant with germline, which a read error may explain. The V and J genes are TRBV25-1 and TRBJ1-4; 8 bases align to TRBD1. The CDR3 is made up of 14 amino acids. The germline V gene has CDR1 MGHDK and CDR2 SYGVNS. CDR3 sequence reads: CSSSLGQGEETLFF. The CDR3 nucleotides read TGTTCCAGCAGCCTAGGACAGGGTGAGGAAACACTGTTTTTT.

The chain joins TRBV28 to TRBJ2-5, with D perhaps TRBD2 (6 bases). This CDR3 contains 14 residues. In germline, CDR1 is MDHEN, CDR2 SYDVKM. V lost 6 bases and J lost 0, with 11 bases in between. DNA of the CDR3: TGTGCCAGCAGGGGAGGACTGTACCAAGAGACCCAGTACTTC. Protein sequence: CASRGGLYQETQYF.

The genes are TRBV5-1 and TRBJ2-1; D not certain. V shed 2 bases and J shed 5 bases, with 14 bases lying between them. This CDR3 comprises 15 residues. Germline CDR1 SGHRS, CDR2 YFSETQ. The CDR3: CASSFTVTQDNEQFF. DNA for the CDR3: TGCGCCAGCAGCTTTACAGTGACCCAAGACAATGAGCAGTTCTTC.

The chain combines TRBV9 with TRBJ2-1, with TRBD2 identical over 9 bases. V lost 3 bases to trimming and J lost 7 bases; unmatched junction nucleotides: 8. The CDR3 runs to 15 residues. Germline CDR1 and CDR2: SGDLS and YYNGEE. The CDR3 nucleotides are TGTGCCAGCAGCGCCGGGGGGACTAGCAATAATGAGCAGTTCTTC. Translation: CASSAGGTSNNEQFF.

In this sample, this clone turned up a few times. CDR3 in DNA: TGTGCCAGCAGTCCCGCGGGAGAAGAGGAAAAACTGTTTTTT. Protein product: CASSPAGEEEKLFF. The genes are TRBV28 and TRBJ1-4, with D unresolved. Trimming took 5 bases from V and 8 from J, leaving 15 bases between them. From germline, CDR1 is MDHEN and CDR2 SYDVKM. The CDR3 runs to 14 residues.

The chain combines TRBV6-5 with TRBJ2-3; the match to TRBD1 covers 10 bases. The junction had 3 bases not matched to a gene; V was cut back by 6 bases and J by 3 bases. CDR1 MNHEY and CDR2 SVGAGI come from the germline V gene. This CDR3 region has 14 residues. CDR3 sequence (DNA): TGTGCCAGCAGCCTGGACAGGGGGACAGATACGCAGTATTTT. Translating gives CASSLDRGTDTQYF.

This chain connects TRBV7-3 to TRBJ2-7; 7 nucleotides agree with TRBD2. The V and J ends lost 4 bases and 7 bases, in that order; junction bases with no gene match: 10. The CDR3 extends over 14 amino acids. CDR1 and CDR2 from the germline V gene are SGHTA and FQGTGA. Here the CDR3 reads CASSSSGTTGEQYF. Here the CDR3 DNA reads TGTGCCAGCAGCTCATCCGGGACTACGGGGGAGCAGTACTTC.

Here the CDR3 DNA reads TGTGCCAGCTCACCCCCAACTGGGGGCATGATGGCCCAGTACTTC. Residues: CASSPPTGGMMAQYF. V is TRBV18 and J is TRBJ2-5; possible D gene TRBD1, 6 bases. Trimming took off 3 bases at V and 9 bases at J, with 20 bases between the two ends. Germline V gene sequence: CDR1 KGHSH, CDR2 LQKENI. The CDR3 runs to 15 residues.

The gene calls are TRBV7-3 and TRBJ2-1, with 12 bases lining up with TRBD2. CDR1 and CDR2 (germline): SGHTA, FQGTGA. This CDR3 has 15 residues. After removal of 6 bases from V and 7 bases from J, the junction contained 7 bases not matched to a gene. Here the CDR3 reads CASSPQGTSGNEQFF. DNA of the CDR3: TGTGCCAGCAGTCCCCAGGGGACTAGCGGGAATGAGCAGTTCTTC. The entire variable domain, with the rest obtained from reference TRBV7-3 and TRBJ2-1, is as follows: GAGVSQTPSNKVTEKGKYVELRCDPISGHTALYWYRQSLGQGPEFLIYFQGTGAADDSGLPNDRFFAVRPEGSVSTLKIQRTERGDSAVYLCASSPQGTSGNEQFFGPGTRLTVL.

This CDR3 reads CASSSGLADFKVEQYF. The DNA of the CDR3 is TGTGCCAGCAGCTCGGGACTAGCGGATTTTAAAGTCGAGCAGTACTTC. The chain joins TRBV28 to TRBJ2-7; 11 bases map to TRBD2. CDR1 MDHEN and CDR2 SYDVKM come from the germline V gene. V shed 6 bases and J 6 bases; nucleotides not matched to a gene: 13. CDR3 length equals 16 residues.

The chain couples TRBV15 to TRBJ2-1, with a tentative D call TRBD2 (5 bases). Germline assignment: CDR1 LNHNV and CDR2 YYDKDF (reference sequence). V was clipped by 0 bases and J by 10 bases, with 16 bases between them. The CDR3 totals 15 residues. CDR3 in DNA: TGTGCCACCAGCAGAGATTCCCCGGGATCTGGCGAGCAGTTCTTC. This encodes CATSRDSPGSGEQFF. The whole variable domain, remainder taken from reference TRBV15 and TRBJ2-1, is DAMVIQNPRYQVTQFGKPVTLSCSQTLNHNVMYWYQQKSSQAPKLLFHYYDKDFNNEADTPDNFQSRRPNTSFCFLDIRSPGLGDTAMYLCATSRDSPGSGEQFFGPGTRLTVL.

The rearrangement uses TRBV6-4 and TRBJ1-1; TRBD1 is a possible D gene (6 bases). V lost 7 bases and J 2 bases, leaving 11 bases between the germline ends. The CDR3 runs to 13 residues. Germline CDR1 MRHNA, CDR2 SNTAGT. For the CDR3, the DNA is TGTGCCAGCAAACGGACAGTCAACACTGAAGCTTTCTTT. Protein: CASKRTVNTEAFF.

The chain links TRBV6-5 to TRBJ1-1; possible D gene TRBD1, 6 bases. CDR1 MNHEY and CDR2 SVGAGI come from the germline V gene. Trimming shortened V by 0 bases and J by 4 bases, and 12 bases separated the two germline ends. This CDR3 has 15 residues. CDR3 bases: TGTGCCAGCAGTTACTCAAGAGGGGGTAGCACTGAAGCTTTCTTT. The encoded protein is CASSYSRGGSTEAFF.

CDR3 sequence reads: CASSAYGGPETQYF. In DNA, the CDR3 is TGTGCCAGCAGCGCATACGGGGGGCCCGAGACCCAGTACTTC. The V gene is TRBV7-9, the J gene TRBJ2-5, with a possible D match to TRBD2 (7 bases). The germline V gene encodes CDR1 SEHNR and CDR2 FQNEAQ (reference sequence). The V end lost 5 bases, the J end lost 5 bases, and 15 bases lay between the germline ends. CDR3 length equals 14 residues.

V and J are TRBV7-8 and TRBJ2-7; D not resolved. This CDR3 comprises 13 residues. Trimming took 4 bases from V and 3 from J, leaving 10 bases between them. Germline CDR1 is SGHVS and CDR2 is FQNEAQ. The CDR3 DNA reads TGTGCCAGCAGCTCCGCACTCCACTACGAGCAGTACTTC. Its protein product is CASSSALHYEQYF.

The chain uses TRBV4-3 and TRBJ2-7, with TRBD1 identical over 7 bases. The CDR3 consists of 14 residues. Germline lookup yields CDR1 LGHNA and CDR2 YSLEER. J gave up 4 bases and V 1 base, and 4 bases lay outside the gene matches. For the CDR3, the DNA is TGCGCCAGCAGCCAAGCCCCCAGGGGGTACGAGCAGTACTTC. Residues: CASSQAPRGYEQYF.

The chain is built from TRBV2 and TRBJ2-3; 9 bases are a match to TRBD2. In germline, CDR1 is SNHLY, CDR2 FYNNEI. The junction had 6 bases not matched to a gene; V was cut back by 6 bases and J by 2 bases. The CDR3 is 15 amino acids. CDR3 coding DNA: TGTGCCAGCAGGGCGACTAGCGGCCTCACAGATACGCAGTATTTT. This translates into CASRATSGLTDTQYF.

This chain uses TRBV27 with TRBJ2-1; 11 nucleotides align to TRBD2. The CDR3 has 20 amino acids. CDR1 and CDR2 (germline): MNHEY, SMNVEV (reference sequence). The ends lost 10 bases at V and 8 bases at J; junction bases unmatched: 28. The CDR3 DNA reads TGTGCCACCTCGACTAGCGGGAACGTCCCTTCCAGGCTCCTATTCCATGAGCAGTTCTTC. Its protein product is CATSTSGNVPSRLLFHEQFF.

V gene TRBV27 combines with J gene TRBJ2-1, with 12 nucleotides matching TRBD2. The CDR3 runs 15 residues. CDR1 is MNHEY, CDR2 SMNVEV, per germline (reference sequence). V was pared by 4 bases and J by 16 bases, with 14 bases of the junction left unmatched. CDR3 in DNA: TGTGCCAGCAGTTGTACTAGCGGGAGGCCCCTGGGCAGTTTCTTC. The encoded protein is CASSCTSGRPLGSFF.

This clone was observed a few times. V and J are TRBV9 and TRBJ1-3; possibly TRBD1 for D (5 bases). Germline V CDR1 and CDR2: SGDLS, YYNGEE. CDR3 length: 14 amino acids. Trimming cost V 4 bases and J 3 bases, with 11 bases left between them. The CDR3 coding sequence is TGTGCCAGCAGCCTTGAGACAGATGGAAACACCATATATTTT. Translated, it gives CASSLETDGNTIYF.

V is TRBV19 and J is TRBJ1-5; TRBD1 might be the D (6 bases). V was cut by 6 bases and J by 1 base, with 16 bases left in between. Germline V gene data show CDR1 as LNHDA and CDR2 as SQIVND (reference sequence). This CDR3 spans 16 amino acids. CDR3 DNA sequence: TGTGCCAGTAGCGACGGGGGGGCGGGAAGCAATCAGCCCCAGCATTTT. Translation gives CASSDGGAGSNQPQHF.

This clone has just one count. J is TRBJ2-5 and V is TRBV2, with a weak D call TRBD2 (5 bases). The germline CDR1 and CDR2 sequences are SNHLY and FYNNEI. The CDR3 runs to 17 residues. V was shortened by 5 bases and J by 1 base, with 20 bases between the two germline ends. The CDR3 nucleotides are TGTGCCAGCAGTCAACTCACCGCGGACGGAGGCCAAGAGACCCAGTACTTC. It yields the protein CASSQLTADGGQETQYF.